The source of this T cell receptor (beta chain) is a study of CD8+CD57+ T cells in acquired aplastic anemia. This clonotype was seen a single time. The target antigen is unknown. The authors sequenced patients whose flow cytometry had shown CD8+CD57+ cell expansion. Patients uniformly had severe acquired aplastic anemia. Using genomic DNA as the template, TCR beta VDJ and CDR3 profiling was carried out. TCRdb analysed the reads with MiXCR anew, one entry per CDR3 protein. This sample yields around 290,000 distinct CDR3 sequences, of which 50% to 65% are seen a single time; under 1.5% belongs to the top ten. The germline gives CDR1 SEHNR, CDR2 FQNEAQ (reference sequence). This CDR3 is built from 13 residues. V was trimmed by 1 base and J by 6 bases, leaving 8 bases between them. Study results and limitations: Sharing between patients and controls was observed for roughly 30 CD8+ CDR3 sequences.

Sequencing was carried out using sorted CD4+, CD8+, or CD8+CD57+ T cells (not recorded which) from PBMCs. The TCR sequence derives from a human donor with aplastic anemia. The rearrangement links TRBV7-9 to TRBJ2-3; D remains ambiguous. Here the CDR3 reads CASSLVRRDTQYF. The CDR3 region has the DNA TGTGCCAGCAGCTTAGTCCGCCGTGATACGCAGTATTTT.